The 3 T cell receptor beta chains reported below all come from one sample, sequenced in a study of cytotoxic CD8 clonotypes in ibrutinib-treated CLL. The method was immunoSEQ multiplex PCR; TCRdb's version includes in-frame clones alone and lacks a portion of them. The sample yields roughly 15,000 clones, less than 55% seen once. Specimen: PBMCs, collected at a 24-month disease-progression time point, from a patient treated with ibrutinib. Source of these receptors: a human donor with chronic lymphocytic leukemia.

The CDR3 region is CSVGGSRAPFNYGYTF. CDR3 in DNA: TGCAGCGTTGGGGGGTCCCGGGCGCCTTTTAACTATGGCTACACCTTC. The chain joins TRBV29-1 to TRBJ1-2; D is perhaps TRBD1 (5 bases). The germline V and J ends were trimmed by 4 bases and 1 base, with 19 bases remaining between them. This CDR3 is built from 16 residues. The germline V gene encodes CDR1 SQVTM and CDR2 ANQGSEA.

The chain combines TRBV7-9 with TRBJ1-5; D gene ambiguous. V lost 5 bases and J lost 0, with 8 bases in between. This CDR3 contains 14 residues. Germline CDR1 and CDR2: SEHNR and FQNEAQ (reference sequence). CDR3 in amino acids: CASSRTDSNQPQHF. In DNA, the CDR3 is TGTGCCAGCAGCCGTACAGATAGCAATCAGCCCCAGCATTTT.

This clone was seen just once. The chain links TRBV10-1 to TRBJ2-1; TRBD2 matches at 8 bases. V dropped 5 bases and J dropped 2; count of bases not matched to a gene: 5. CDR3 length: 15 residues. Germline-derived CDR1 and CDR2 are WNHNN and SYGVQD (reference sequence). CDR3 in DNA: TGCGCCAGCAGTAACCCGGGACTAGCCTACAATGAGCAGTTCTTC. This gives the protein CASSNPGLAYNEQFF.